The source of this T cell receptor (beta chain) is a study of control samples from healthy donors and cancer patients. The table came from immunoSEQ multiplex PCR; TCRdb's copy has only in-frame clones and leaves some out. The repertoire includes some 120,000 clones, 93% of them detected once, and less than 3.5% sits in the top ten. The CDR3 contains 14 residues. Germline CDR1 and CDR2: KGHDR and SFDVKD. V shed 3 bases and J shed 2 bases, with 6 bases lying between them. Sample: blood. The origin of this receptor is a young man in good health. The chain links TRBV24-1 to TRBJ2-2, with D unresolved. The DNA for the CDR3 is TGTGCCACCAGTGATCCGTCAAACACCGGGGAGCTGTTTTTT. Translation: CATSDPSNTGELFF.